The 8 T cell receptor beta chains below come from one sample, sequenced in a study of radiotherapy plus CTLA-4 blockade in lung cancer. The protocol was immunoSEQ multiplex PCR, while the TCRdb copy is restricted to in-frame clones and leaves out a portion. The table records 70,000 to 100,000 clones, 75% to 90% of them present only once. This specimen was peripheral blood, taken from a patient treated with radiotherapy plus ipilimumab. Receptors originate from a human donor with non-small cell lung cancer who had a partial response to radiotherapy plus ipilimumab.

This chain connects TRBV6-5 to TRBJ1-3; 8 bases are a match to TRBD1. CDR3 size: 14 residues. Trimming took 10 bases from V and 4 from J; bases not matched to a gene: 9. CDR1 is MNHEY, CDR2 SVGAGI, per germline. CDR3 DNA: TGTGCCACCGGACAGGGAGTTGGCGGAAACACCATATATTTT. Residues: CATGQGVGGNTIYF.

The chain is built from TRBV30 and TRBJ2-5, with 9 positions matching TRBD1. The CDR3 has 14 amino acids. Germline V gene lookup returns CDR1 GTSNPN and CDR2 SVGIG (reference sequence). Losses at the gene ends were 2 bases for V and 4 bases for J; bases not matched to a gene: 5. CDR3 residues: CAWSSGQGPETQYF. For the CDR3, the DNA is TGTGCCTGGAGTAGCGGACAGGGGCCAGAGACCCAGTACTTC.

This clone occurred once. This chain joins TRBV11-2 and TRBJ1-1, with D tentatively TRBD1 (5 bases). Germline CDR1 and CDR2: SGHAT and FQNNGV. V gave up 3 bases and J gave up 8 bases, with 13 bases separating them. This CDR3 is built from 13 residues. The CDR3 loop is CASSFAGFGEAFF. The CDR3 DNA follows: TGTGCCAGCAGCTTCGCAGGGTTTGGCGAAGCTTTCTTT.

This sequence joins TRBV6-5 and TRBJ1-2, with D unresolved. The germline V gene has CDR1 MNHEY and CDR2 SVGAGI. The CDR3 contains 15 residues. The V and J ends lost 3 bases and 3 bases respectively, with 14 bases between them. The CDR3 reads CASSYFGDLDYGYTF. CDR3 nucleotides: TGTGCCAGCAGTTATTTCGGGGATCTCGACTATGGCTACACCTTC.

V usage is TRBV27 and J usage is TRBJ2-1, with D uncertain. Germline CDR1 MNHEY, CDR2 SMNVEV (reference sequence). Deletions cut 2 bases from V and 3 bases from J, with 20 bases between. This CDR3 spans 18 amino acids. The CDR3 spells CASSLNSRGRPIYNEQFF. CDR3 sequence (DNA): TGTGCCAGCAGTTTAAATTCTAGAGGTCGTCCAATCTACAATGAGCAGTTCTTC.

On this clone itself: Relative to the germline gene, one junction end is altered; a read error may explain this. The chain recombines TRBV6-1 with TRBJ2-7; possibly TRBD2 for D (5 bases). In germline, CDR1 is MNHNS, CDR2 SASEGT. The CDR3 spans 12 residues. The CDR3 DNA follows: TGTGCCAGCAGTGAATCGGGATACGGGCAGTACTTC. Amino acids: CASSESGYGQYF.

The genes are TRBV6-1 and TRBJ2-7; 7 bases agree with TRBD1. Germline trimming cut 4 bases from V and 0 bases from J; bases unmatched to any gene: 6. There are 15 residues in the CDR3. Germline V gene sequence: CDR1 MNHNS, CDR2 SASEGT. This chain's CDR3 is CASSASGTVSYEQYF. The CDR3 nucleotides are TGTGCCAGCAGTGCCTCCGGGACAGTCTCCTACGAGCAGTACTTC.

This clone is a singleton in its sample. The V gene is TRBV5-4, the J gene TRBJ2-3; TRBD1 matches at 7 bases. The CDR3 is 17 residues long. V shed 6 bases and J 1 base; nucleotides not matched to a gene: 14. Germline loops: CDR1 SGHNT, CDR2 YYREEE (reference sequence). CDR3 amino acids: CASNYRQGTTGTDTQYF. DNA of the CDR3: TGTGCCAGCAATTACCGACAGGGCACTACGGGCACAGATACGCAGTATTTT.